The 24 T cell receptor beta chains below were found in one sample sequenced in a study of early T cells in non-severe SARS-CoV-2 infection. TCRdb processed the 5' RACE reads anew with MiXCR; each CDR3 protein has one entry. The table records approximately 84,000 distinct CDR3 sequences, 15% of them present only once. The sample taken for sequencing was whole blood. These receptors were obtained from an adult who was a healthcare worker with PCR-confirmed SARS-CoV-2 infection or an uninfected control (not recorded which).

This clonotype was recorded a few times. The chain recombines TRBV28 with TRBJ1-5; unclear D gene. Trimming took 3 bases from V and 7 from J, leaving 7 bases between them. The CDR3 has 12 residues. Looked up from germline, CDR1 is MDHEN and CDR2 is SYDVKM. DNA of the CDR3: TGTGCCAGCAGTTTTGGGTACCAGCCCCAGCATTTT. Translating gives CASSFGYQPQHF.

CDR3 sequence reads: CASSYLQARDSPLHF. The CDR3 DNA is TGTGCCAGCAGTTACTTACAGGCTAGAGATTCACCCCTCCACTTT. The chain is built from TRBV6-5 and TRBJ1-6; D is perhaps TRBD1 (5 bases). This CDR3 region has 15 residues. The V gene lost 1 base and the J gene lost 8 bases, with 12 bases spanning the gap. Germline V CDR1 and CDR2: MNHEY, SVGAGI.

The rearrangement joins TRBV7-2 to TRBJ2-3; no clear D. Germline V gene sequence: CDR1 SGHTA, CDR2 FQGNSA. With 4 bases removed from V and 9 bases from J, the gap between germline ends came to 17 bases. This CDR3 is 14 amino acids long. The CDR3 region has the DNA TGTGCCAGCAGCTCCGAGCCGTCCTCGCGGACGCAGTATTTT. It codes for CASSSEPSSRTQYF.

CDR3 residues: CASTGRAGNGYTF. The CDR3 region has the DNA TGTGCCAGCACTGGTAGGGCAGGGAATGGCTACACCTTC. This chain connects TRBV9 to TRBJ1-2; a weak D match, TRBD1 (5 bases). Germline CDR1 and CDR2: SGDLS and YYNGEE. V lost 6 bases and J 6 bases, leaving 15 bases between the germline ends. The CDR3 has 13 residues.

This clonotype appeared once. The V and J genes are TRBV3-1 and TRBJ2-7; 13 bases map to TRBD2. This CDR3 spans 15 amino acids. The V gene end was trimmed by 1 base and the J gene end by 7 bases; junction bases not matched to a gene: 4. Germline CDR1 is LGHDT and CDR2 is YNNKEL (reference sequence). The CDR3 spells CASSQGTSGRTEQYF. The CDR3 region has the DNA TGTGCCAGCAGCCAAGGGACTAGCGGGAGAACAGAGCAGTACTTC.

This clonotype turned up a few times. This sequence joins TRBV7-2 and TRBJ2-7; TRBD1 agrees at 9 bases. Germline V lookup: CDR1 SGHTA, CDR2 FQGNSA. Trimming cost V 4 bases and J 1 base; bases outside gene matches: 2. There are 14 residues in the CDR3. The CDR3 here is CASSSGTGSYEQYF. Written as DNA, the CDR3 is TGTGCCAGCAGCTCCGGGACAGGGTCCTACGAGCAGTACTTC.

This clonotype was recorded a few times. The chain joins TRBV20-1 to TRBJ2-1, with 8 nucleotides matching TRBD2. From germline, CDR1 is DFQATT and CDR2 SNEGSKA (reference sequence). V was pared by 2 bases and J by 6 bases, with 6 bases of the junction left unmatched. The CDR3 is 14 amino acids. In DNA, the CDR3 is TGCAGTGCTAGATCGGGACTAGGGAGCAATGAGCAGTTCTTC. Translating it yields CSARSGLGSNEQFF.

This clonotype was seen more than once but under ten times. The gene calls are TRBV5-1 and TRBJ1-1; 7 bases align to TRBD1. Germline-derived CDR1 and CDR2 are SGHRS and YFSETQ. V lost 0 bases and J lost 1; bases outside the gene matches: 3. This CDR3 contains 15 residues. CDR3 in DNA: TGCGCCAGCAGCTTGGCAGGGGGGAGGAACACTGAAGCTTTCTTT. Its translation: CASSLAGGRNTEAFF.

The chain is built from TRBV13 and TRBJ1-2; unclear D gene. Trimming removed 0 bases at V and 10 bases at J, with 6 bases between. The CDR3 is 11 amino acids. CDR1 is PRHDT, CDR2 FYEKMQ, per germline (reference sequence). CDR3 amino acids: CASSLGNYYTF. The CDR3 DNA reads as TGTGCCAGCAGCTTAGGGAATTACTACACCTTC.

This clonotype has a handful of counts. The chain recombines TRBV5-4 with TRBJ2-5; D is unresolved. The CDR3 has 13 amino acids. Germline V gene lookup returns CDR1 SGHNT and CDR2 YYREEE (reference sequence). V was trimmed by 3 bases and J by 1 base, leaving 7 bases between them. The CDR3 nucleotides read TGTGCCAGCAGCTCGAGTTTCCAAGAGACCCAGTACTTC. Amino acids: CASSSSFQETQYF.

This clonotype was picked up a small number of times. The genes are TRBV7-2 and TRBJ2-7; D may be TRBD1 (5 bases). The V end was cut by 4 bases, the J end by 3 bases, with 16 bases between. Germline V gene sequence: CDR1 SGHTA, CDR2 FQGNSA. CDR3 length equals 15 residues. In DNA form, the CDR3 reads TGTGCCAGCAGCTACTTCGACAGTAGCCTCTACGAGCAGTACTTC. As protein: CASSYFDSSLYEQYF. The variable domain in full, with the rest retrieved from reference TRBV7-2 and TRBJ2-7, is GAGVSQSPSNKVTEKGKDVELRCDPISGHTALYWYRQSLGQGLEFLIYFQGNSAPDKSGLPSDRFSAERTGGSVSTLTIQRTQQEDSAVYLCASSYFDSSLYEQYFGPGTRLTVT.

This clonotype was counted ten times or more. The chain links TRBV5-1 to TRBJ2-7; 8 bases are shared with TRBD2. Trimming took 4 bases from V and 6 from J; bases not matched to a gene: 9. CDR1 and CDR2 (germline): SGHRS, YFSETQ. CDR3 length: 14 amino acids. The CDR3 protein is CASSTGLGLGEQYF. CDR3 DNA sequence: TGCGCCAGCAGCACGGGACTAGGGCTTGGCGAGCAGTACTTC.

This clonotype was recorded at least ten times. This rearrangement joins TRBV29-1 to TRBJ2-7, with D uncertain. The CDR3 has 14 residues. The germline CDR1 and CDR2 sequences are SQVTM and ANQGSEA. V shed 5 bases and J shed 10 bases, with 24 bases lying between them. This CDR3 reads CSVFNPASATKQYF. CDR3 DNA: TGCAGCGTTTTTAATCCAGCCTCGGCTACTAAACAGTACTTC.

The CDR3 sequence: CSVKGGENNEQFF. The CDR3 nucleotides read TGCAGCGTTAAGGGAGGGGAGAATAATGAGCAGTTCTTC. V gene TRBV29-1 combines with J gene TRBJ2-1, with TRBD2 matching over 7 bases. The CDR3 is 13 residues long. The germline V gene has CDR1 SQVTM and CDR2 ANQGSEA. V was pared by 5 bases and J by 7 bases, with 8 bases of the junction left unmatched.

Only a few counts were recorded for this clonotype. This chain links TRBV29-1 with TRBJ2-7; 10 bases map to TRBD1. Per germline, CDR1 SQVTM and CDR2 ANQGSEA. The CDR3 totals 15 residues. The V and J ends lost 0 bases and 2 bases, in that order; junction bases with no gene match: 4. CDR3 in amino acids: CSVEDGQGGTYEQYF. CDR3 sequence (DNA): TGCAGCGTTGAAGATGGACAGGGGGGCACCTACGAGCAGTACTTC.

The chain carries TRBV7-9 and TRBJ1-5, with D hard to call. V dropped 6 bases and J dropped 9 bases, with 15 bases sitting between them. This CDR3 is built from 13 residues. Germline assignment: CDR1 SEHNR and CDR2 FQNEAQ (reference sequence). In nucleotides, the CDR3 is TGTGCCAGCAGTTCAACGGGGTTACCGCCCCAGCATTTT. This translates into CASSSTGLPPQHF.

This clonotype has only a few counts. The gene calls are TRBV7-9 and TRBJ1-1; possibly TRBD1 for D (5 bases). The germline gives CDR1 SEHNR, CDR2 FQNEAQ (reference sequence). V was trimmed by 6 bases and J by 1 base, leaving 9 bases between them. The CDR3 has 13 amino acids. CDR3 loop: CASRARGNTEAFF. The CDR3 bases are TGTGCCAGCAGAGCTAGGGGGAACACTGAAGCTTTCTTT.

A word on this clonotype: A much larger clone sits a single nucleotide away, making a read error possible. The chain carries TRBV5-1 and TRBJ2-3, with D maybe TRBD2 (5 bases). Germline V CDR1 and CDR2: SGHRS, YFSETQ. CDR3 size: 14 residues. The DNA for the CDR3 is TGCGCCACCAGCTTGTTATGGCGGGCAGATACGCAGTATTTT. Translation gives CATSLLWRADTQYF.

This clonotype was seen a handful of times. V and J are TRBV3-1 and TRBJ2-4; no firm D call. V lost 4 bases and J 7 bases, leaving 17 bases between the germline ends. This CDR3 is 15 amino acids long. Per the germline V gene, CDR1 is LGHDT and CDR2 is YNNKEL (reference sequence). The CDR3 DNA sequence: TGTGCCAGCAGCCCCAGCCTAACCCAATGGAACATTCAGTACTTC. Its protein product is CASSPSLTQWNIQYF.

This clonotype has a handful of counts. The chain carries TRBV4-3 and TRBJ1-4; 8 bases agree with TRBD1. The CDR3 contains 15 residues. The junction had 4 bases not matched to a gene; V was cut back by 3 bases and J by 4 bases. The germline V gene has CDR1 LGHNA and CDR2 YSLEER. The DNA for the CDR3 is TGCGCCAGCAGCCAGGGGGACAGGCGTAATGAAAAACTGTTTTTT. Translation gives CASSQGDRRNEKLFF.

This clonotype has a handful of counts. The gene calls are TRBV7-9 and TRBJ1-1; D ambiguous. CDR1 is SEHNR and CDR2 is FQNEAQ in the germline V gene (reference sequence). V dropped 3 bases and J dropped 2 bases, with 7 bases sitting between them. The CDR3 runs to 13 residues. The CDR3: CASSFEGNTEAFF. The CDR3 coding sequence is TGTGCCAGCAGCTTCGAGGGAAACACTGAAGCTTTCTTT.

This clonotype came up many times. The chain uses TRBV12-3 or TRBV12-4 and TRBJ1-6; D is perhaps TRBD1 (5 bases). V lost 6 bases and J 10 bases, leaving 10 bases between the germline ends. CDR3 length equals 12 residues. The CDR3 DNA is TGTGCCAGCAGCCAGGGTAAATCACCCCTCCACTTT. It translates to CASSQGKSPLHF.

V is TRBV27 and J is TRBJ2-6; D remains unclear. Trimming took off 2 bases at V and 3 bases at J, with 2 bases between the two ends. CDR3 length: 13 residues. CDR1 and CDR2 (germline): MNHEY, SMNVEV (reference sequence). CDR3 DNA: TGTGCCAGCAGTTTAAATGGGGCCAACGTCCTGACTTTC. This translates into CASSLNGANVLTF.

This clonotype was detected many times. The chain employs TRBV6-4 and TRBJ2-2; the D is unclear. Germline CDR1 is MRHNA and CDR2 is SNTAGT. CDR3 length: 16 residues. V lost 2 bases and J 0 bases, leaving 10 bases between the germline ends. DNA for the CDR3: TGTGCCAGCAGTGACAAGAGTCTAGCGAACACCGGGGAGCTGTTTTTT. Protein sequence: CASSDKSLANTGELFF.